These T cell receptor beta chains were read from a single sample in a study of human T cells and chemical hapten exposure. TCRdb re-called the RACE reads through MiXCR, storing one row per CDR3 protein. The sample consists of around 150,000 distinct CDR3 sequences, approximately 14% of them appearing once. Sequenced here: whole blood, sampled in connection with sensitization to the hapten diphenylcyclopropenone (DPC). The receptors derive from a young woman with alopecia areata. Some clones in this sample may be carry-over from other donors' samples. Each CDR3 is given with its conserved first and last residue. D genes are given only for firm matches. A clone size is listed for some rows: how often the clone was seen (once, few, many), or a class if it is expanded.

TRBJ2-1 TRBD2 few TRBV2 TGTGCCAGCAGTGATCGGGTACTAGCGGGAGTCGGAAATGAGCAGTTCTTC CASSDRVLAGVGNEQFF
TRBJ2-7 TRBD2 few TRBV18 TGTGCCAGCTCACCCCCTGCGGGAGGGCCGGGAGAGCAGTACTTC CASSPPAGGPGEQYF
TRBJ2-1 NA NA TRBV12-3/TRBV12-4 TGTGCCAGCAGTTTAAGTGGGGTGCCCTACAATGAGCAGTTCTTC CASSLSGVPYNEQFF
TRBJ1-5 NA few TRBV7-9 TGTGCCAGCAGTTACAGTCTCAATCAGCCCCAGCATTTT CASSYSLNQPQHF
TRBJ2-7 TRBD1 NA TRBV7-8 TGTGCCAGCAGCCCCGCGACAGGGGGCTGGTACGAGCAGTACTTC CASSPATGGWYEQYF
TRBJ2-5 NA few TRBV9 TGTGCCAGCTCGTCGTTCGGGGAGTTACAAGAGACCCAGTACTTC CASSSFGELQETQYF
TRBJ1-4 NA NA TRBV28 TGTGCCAGCAGTTTGTTTGAAAAACTGTTTTTT CASSLFEKLFF
TRBJ2-5 NA NA TRBV10-2 TGCGCCAGCAGTGACCCCGGGGGACCATTCCAAGAGACCCAGTACTTC CASSDPGGPFQETQYF
TRBJ1-1 NA NA TRBV2 TGTGCCAGCAGTGAAATAGGGATGAACACTGAAGCTTTCTTT CASSEIGMNTEAFF
TRBJ2-4 NA NA TRBV7-2 TGTGCCAGCAGCCCAGGGTCAGATCACAAAAACATTCAGTACTTC CASSPGSDHKNIQYF
TRBJ2-7 NA many TRBV29-1 TGCAGCGTAGGACTGTTAGGGGGATCCTACGAGCAGTACTTC CSVGLLGGSYEQYF
TRBJ1-1 TRBD1 few TRBV5-6 TGTGCCAGCAGCCAGGCCCAGGGGGTTGGAACTGAAGCTTTCTTT CASSQAQGVGTEAFF
TRBJ1-2 NA NA TRBV28 TGTGCCAGCGGGAGGGGGACCTATGGCTACACCTTC CASGRGTYGYTF
TRBJ2-2 NA NA TRBV5-1 TGCGCCAGCAGCTTGTCCCGCCTACCCGGGGAGCTGTTTTTT CASSLSRLPGELFF
TRBJ1-1 NA few TRBV6-1 TGTGCCAGCAGTAGGGGGGATGGAGGGAACACTGAAGCTTTCTTT CASSRGDGGNTEAFF
TRBJ2-1 NA few TRBV10-3 TGTGCCATCAGTGACGGCCTTAGCTCCTACAATGAGCAGTTCTTC CAISDGLSSYNEQFF
TRBJ2-2 NA NA TRBV21-1 TGTGCCAGCAGCAACTACAACGAAAGCCCCGGAATGAACACCGGGGAGCTGTTTTTT CASSNYNESPGMNTGELFF
TRBJ2-1 TRBD2 NA TRBV11-2 TGTGCCAGCAGCTTAATAGCGGGAGAGCAGTTCTTC CASSLIAGEQFF
TRBJ2-1 NA NA TRBV12-5 TGTGCTAGTGGTTTGGTAATTTCCACCTACAATGAGCAGTTCTTC CASGLVISTYNEQFF
TRBJ1-2 TRBD1 NA TRBV19 TGTGCCAGTACCCGGACAGGGGGCAATGGCTACACCTTC CASTRTGGNGYTF
TRBJ2-3 NA NA TRBV28 TGTGCCAGTAGGACTACTTTATTTGATACGCAGTATTTT CASRTTLFDTQYF
TRBJ2-1 TRBD2 NA TRBV18 TGTGCCAGCTCACCCTTCGGGGATCCGGGTAGCGGGAGTGCCAGTGAGCAGTTCTTC CASSPFGDPGSGSASEQFF
TRBJ2-2 NA once TRBV6-2/TRBV6-3 TGTGCCAGCAGTTCCCCGAAAGGGGGGATATCCGGGGAGCTGTTTTTT CASSSPKGGISGELFF
TRBJ2-3 NA NA TRBV5-1 TGCGCCAGCAGCTCTCGGACAGGCACAGATACGCAGTATTTT CASSSRTGTDTQYF
TRBJ2-7 NA NA TRBV7-2 TGTGCCAGCAGCTTAGCTCATGGCGAGCAGTACTTC CASSLAHGEQYF
TRBJ1-1 NA few TRBV11-3 TGTGCCAGCAGCTCCCAATATCATCTTAGGGGTGAAGCTTTCTTT CASSSQYHLRGEAFF
TRBJ2-1 TRBD1 few TRBV5-4 TGTGCCAGCAGCTCCGGGACAGGGCCTCAATATGAGCAGTTCTTC CASSSGTGPQYEQFF
TRBJ1-1 NA few TRBV7-2 TGTGCCAGCAGCTTAGGGTCGAAAACCACTGAAGCTTTCTTT CASSLGSKTTEAFF
TRBJ1-2 NA NA TRBV28 TGTGCCAGCAGTTCCACAGCAAACTATGGCTACACCTTC CASSSTANYGYTF
TRBJ2-7 TRBD2 few TRBV7-2 TGTGCCAGCAGCTTAGACGGGACTAGCATGTACGAGCAGTACTTC CASSLDGTSMYEQYF
TRBJ1-5 TRBD1 NA TRBV28 TGTGCCAGCAGTTTCCGGGACAGGGGTTCGACTCAGCCCCAGCATTTT CASSFRDRGSTQPQHF
TRBJ1-2 NA many TRBV4-1 TGCGCCAGCAGCCAAGGAGATGGCTACACCTTC CASSQGDGYTF
TRBJ2-5 TRBD1 NA TRBV2 TGTGCCACGATTGGACAGGCGTACCAAGAGACCCAGTACTTC CATIGQAYQETQYF